A single sample is the source of the 2 T cell receptor beta chains below, sequenced in a study of blood T cell repertoires in COVID-19. TCRdb keeps only in-frame clones here, not all; method: immunoSEQ multiplex PCR. There are 200,000 to 250,000 clones in the sample; 82% occur only once, and approximately 3.1% lies in the top ten. Sequencing was done on a sample of PBMCs or T cells enriched from blood (not recorded which). The receptors here all came from a woman in her sixties or seventies who had recovered from COVID-19.

This rearrangement joins TRBV5-1 to TRBJ2-3; 10 positions match TRBD2. CDR1 is SGHRS and CDR2 is YFSETQ in the germline V gene. The junction had 11 bases not matched to a gene; V was cut back by 2 bases and J by 5 bases. The CDR3 length is 17 residues. The CDR3 is CASSFANLAGAGDTQYF. Written as DNA, the CDR3 is TGCGCCAGCAGCTTCGCCAATCTAGCGGGGGCTGGAGATACGCAGTATTTT.

This clone appeared a few times. The genes are TRBV19 and TRBJ2-3, with D perhaps matching TRBD2 (5 bases). V was clipped by 4 bases and J by 6 bases, with 14 bases between them. The CDR3 is made up of 14 amino acids. Germline CDR1 and CDR2: LNHDA and SQIVND (reference sequence). CDR3 sequence: CASSRTADGDTQYF. The CDR3, as DNA: TGTGCCAGTAGTAGGACTGCGGATGGCGATACGCAGTATTTT. Supplemented by reference TRBV19 and TRBJ2-3, the full variable domain reads DGGITQSPKYLFRKEGQNVTLSCEQNLNHDAMYWYRQDPGQGLRLIYYSQIVNDFQKGDIAEGYSVSREKKESFPLTVTSAQKNPTAFYLCASSRTADGDTQYFGPGTRLTVL.